This T cell receptor (beta chain) was documented in a study of identical twins. A single record per CDR3 protein comes from TCRdb applying MiXCR to the 5' RACE reads. Counted here are 690,000 or so distinct CDR3 sequences, about 9.4% occurring once; the ten biggest clones make up 0.98%. Findings of the study overall: Where out-of-frame alpha sequences were twin-shared, they showed excess low generation probability.

This clonotype showed up just a few times. No antigen is known for it. This sample also appeared in a second study, on yellow fever vaccine responses in identical twins.

The origin of this receptor is a woman in her late teens or twenties in good health. Sample: PBMCs.

In DNA, the CDR3 is TGTGCCAGCAGCCTCCCAGGGGGCTCGCCTGAAGCTTTCTTT. Translation gives CASSLPGGSPEAFF. The gene calls are TRBV3-1 and TRBJ1-1; TRBD1 matches at 8 bases. This CDR3 has 14 residues. V gave up 4 bases and J gave up 6 bases; unmatched junction bases: 7. Germline V CDR1 and CDR2: LGHDT, YNNKEL (reference sequence).